The 17 T cell receptor beta chains given below trace back to one sample, sequenced in a study of regulatory T cells in long-lasting Graves disease. Noted time point: newly diagnosed GD, antithyroid drugs for less than 3 months. Isolated PBMC RNA provided the starting material for the TCR library. Sequencing libraries for TCR beta were prepared with iRepertoire HTBI primers and Arm-PCR of CDR3 regions. Each CDR3 protein gets one entry after TCRdb re-called the multiplex PCR reads with MiXCR. The table lists around 420,000 distinct CDR3 sequences, over 12% of them singletons, with approximately 7.8% in the top ten. The same data also contributed to another study, on T cells in Graves' hyperthyroidism and ophthalmopathy.

The sample was peripheral blood mononuclear cells (PBMCs), taken at new diagnosis, from a patient treated with antithyroid drugs. Every receptor here comes from a woman aged 40-49 years with Graves disease.

The sample holds many counts of this clonotype. The rearrangement joins TRBV5-1 to TRBJ2-1, with 8 bases identical to TRBD1. This CDR3 is 15 amino acids long. Germline assignment: CDR1 SGHRS and CDR2 YFSETQ. Trimming cost V 4 bases and J 2 bases; bases outside gene matches: 5. The CDR3 DNA reads as TGCGCCAGCAGCGTTGCAGGGGGCGCCTACAATGAGCAGTTCTTC. This translates into CASSVAGGAYNEQFF.

The CDR3 DNA sequence: TGTGCCAGCAGCTTAGTAGCCCTTGGACTAGCGGGAACGGAGACCCAGTACTTC. The encoded protein is CASSLVALGLAGTETQYF. The rearrangement links TRBV7-8 to TRBJ2-5, with 12 bases that match TRBD2. Germline CDR1 and CDR2: SGHVS and FQNEAQ. This CDR3 region has 18 residues. The trim removed 1 base at V and 5 bases at J, leaving 11 bases unmatched.

The chain uses TRBV6-4 and TRBJ1-5, with TRBD1 identical over 9 bases. Looked up from germline, CDR1 is MRHNA and CDR2 is SNTAGT. V was clipped by 6 bases and J by 4 bases; unmatched bases: 10. The CDR3 has 16 amino acids. The CDR3 loop is CASRHTGQGENQPQHF. The CDR3 bases are TGTGCCAGCAGACACACGGGACAGGGAGAGAATCAGCCCCAGCATTTT.

This clonotype was seen repeatedly, ten times or more. This chain links TRBV7-9 with TRBJ1-3; D uncertain. The V gene's germline CDR1 is SEHNR and CDR2 FQNEAQ (reference sequence). The CDR3 length is 15 residues. Trimming left V 7 bases short and J 0 bases short, with 13 bases between. The CDR3 region is CASTSGRDSGNTIYF. CDR3 sequence (DNA): TGTGCCAGCACCTCCGGACGGGACTCTGGAAACACCATATATTTT.

Ten or more counts support this clonotype. This rearrangement joins TRBV3-1 to TRBJ2-7; 7 positions match TRBD1. This CDR3 spans 16 amino acids. The trim removed 1 base at V and 7 bases at J, leaving 13 bases unmatched. Looked up from germline, CDR1 is LGHDT and CDR2 is YNNKEL (reference sequence). The CDR3 loop reads CASSQGIIGGVGEQYF. In DNA form, the CDR3 reads TGTGCCAGCAGCCAAGGAATTATAGGGGGCGTCGGGGAGCAGTACTTC.

In its sample, this clonotype was seen many times. The chain recombines TRBV12-3 or TRBV12-4 with TRBJ2-3; maybe TRBD2 (6 bases). Trimming took off 4 bases at V and 3 bases at J, with 17 bases between the two ends. This CDR3 is built from 16 residues. The CDR3 sequence: CASSYPTGSQTDTQYF. Here the CDR3 DNA reads TGTGCCAGCAGTTACCCCACCGGGAGTCAAACAGATACGCAGTATTTT.

This sequence joins TRBV29-1 and TRBJ2-7, with TRBD2 identical over 7 bases. V trimming: 7 bases; J trimming: 6 bases; junction bases outside the gene matches: 12. Germline V gene data show CDR1 as SQVTM and CDR2 as ANQGSEA. The CDR3 is 13 residues long. The CDR3: CSAGTATGGEQYF. CDR3 coding DNA: TGCAGCGCCGGGACCGCGACGGGGGGCGAGCAGTACTTC.

At least ten counts were recorded for this clonotype. The rearrangement joins TRBV30 to TRBJ2-1; D not certain. Per the germline V gene, CDR1 is GTSNPN and CDR2 is SVGIG (reference sequence). The CDR3 contains 14 residues. Trimming stripped 2 bases from V and 0 bases from J, with 8 bases between. CDR3 region: CAWSMDGSYNEQFF. CDR3 nucleotide sequence: TGTGCCTGGAGTATGGACGGCTCCTACAATGAGCAGTTCTTC.

This clonotype showed up many times. The gene calls are TRBV20-1 and TRBJ1-1, with 8 positions matching TRBD1. The CDR3 is 14 amino acids. The junction had 7 bases not matched to a gene; V was cut back by 6 bases and J by 1 base. The germline V gene encodes CDR1 DFQATT and CDR2 SNEGSKA (reference sequence). CDR3 sequence: CSASEGTGNTEAFF. In DNA form, the CDR3 reads TGCAGTGCCTCCGAAGGGACAGGGAACACTGAAGCTTTCTTT.

Many counts were recorded for this clonotype. The V and J genes are TRBV6-2 or TRBV6-3 and TRBJ2-7, with TRBD2 matching over 14 bases. Trimming at V came to 5 bases and at J to 5 bases, leaving 8 bases not matched to a gene. Germline V gene lookup returns CDR1 MNHEY and CDR2 SVGEGT. CDR3 length equals 16 residues. DNA for the CDR3: TGTGCCAGCAGTGGACTAGCGGGAGGTGGGTTCGACGAGCAGTACTTC. This sequence encodes CASSGLAGGGFDEQYF.

J is TRBJ1-1 and V is TRBV28, with a weak D call TRBD1 (6 bases). CDR3 length equals 11 residues. Between the trimmed V and J ends, which lost 7 bases and 10 bases, there was a span of 13 bases. Germline CDR1 reads MDHEN; CDR2 reads SYDVKM. The CDR3 DNA is TGTGCCAGCATTAGGGGGGAACGAGCTTTCTTT. Its translation: CASIRGERAFF.

A remark on this clonotype: Because it lacks the conserved phenylalanine or tryptophan at the end, this CDR3 is likely a read error. The J gene is TRBJ1-2, the V gene TRBV7-9; 9 bases are a match to TRBD1. From germline, CDR1 is SEHNR and CDR2 FQNEAQ (reference sequence). With V trimmed by 1 base and J by 3 bases, 3 bases remained unmatched. The CDR3 spans 15 residues. The CDR3 sequence: CASSLGTGAYYGYTL. The DNA for the CDR3 is TGTGCCAGCAGCTTAGGGACAGGGGCGTACTATGGCTACACCTTG.

Ten or more counts support this clonotype. J is TRBJ2-7 and V is TRBV13, with D maybe TRBD1 (6 bases). The CDR3 length is 15 residues. Germline assignment: CDR1 PRHDT and CDR2 FYEKMQ (reference sequence). Trimming cost V 5 bases and J 0 bases, with 14 bases left between them. The CDR3: CASSPRQDYSYEQYF. In DNA form, the CDR3 reads TGTGCCAGCAGCCCCCGACAGGATTACTCCTACGAGCAGTACTTC.

The chain uses TRBV29-1 and TRBJ1-2; 9 bases align to TRBD1. CDR3 length: 16 amino acids. Trimming removed 1 base from V and 0 bases from J; junction bases left unmatched: 6. The germline V gene encodes CDR1 SQVTM and CDR2 ANQGSEA. The CDR3 DNA sequence: TGCAGCGTTGAAGGGGACAGGGACGTTGCTAACTATGGCTACACCTTC. Protein: CSVEGDRDVANYGYTF.

This clonotype has a count of ten or more. The V call is TRBV7-3, the J call TRBJ2-5; TRBD1 aligns across 10 bases. The CDR3 totals 15 residues. The germline V gene encodes CDR1 SGHTA and CDR2 FQGTGA. V lost 3 bases and J lost 2; bases outside the gene matches: 3. The CDR3 DNA reads as TGTGCCAGCAGCTTGACAGGGGGCGAACAAGAGACCCAGTACTTC. Translation: CASSLTGGEQETQYF.

This clonotype was recorded many times. The chain carries TRBV12-3 or TRBV12-4 and TRBJ2-1; 9 bases map to TRBD2. This CDR3 is 14 amino acids long. The trim removed 4 bases at V and 10 bases at J, leaving 8 bases unmatched. CDR3 DNA: TGTGCCAGCAGTTCGAATAGCGGGAGAGGGGAGCAGTTCTTC. Its translation: CASSSNSGRGEQFF.

Ten or more counts support this clonotype. The chain joins TRBV7-2 to TRBJ2-1, with 10 bases identical to TRBD2. The germline V gene has CDR1 SGHTA and CDR2 FQGNSA. V dropped 7 bases and J dropped 6; count of bases not matched to a gene: 12. The CDR3 sequence is 16 residues long. CDR3 in amino acids: CASTPPGLAGVNEQFF. The CDR3 bases are TGTGCCAGCACCCCCCCGGGTCTAGCGGGAGTCAATGAGCAGTTCTTC.